What follows describes a single T cell receptor beta chain. Its antigen is still unknown. Trimming cost V 0 bases and J 2 bases, with 10 bases left between them. This CDR3 contains 16 residues. CDR1 and CDR2 from the germline V gene are LGHNA and YSLEER. Each of the patients experienced relapse following autologous stem cell transplantation, and their brentuximab vedotin exposure differed. The data stem from a study of PD-1 blockade in classical Hodgkin lymphoma. Study findings and constraints: Partial responders and progressors had significantly lower baseline TCR diversity. CD4+ but not CD8+ TCR diversity rose significantly by C4D1. Reports indicated that newly diagnosed patients had lower baseline TCR diversity than healthy donors did. Differences between repertoires have undefined causes, possibly disease activity or prior therapy.

Here immunoSEQ multiplex PCR was the method, and the copy in TCRdb shows in-frame clones only, minus some. The profile shows 20,000 to 25,000 clones, around 80% of them singletons. The source was peripheral blood mononuclear cells (PBMCs), collected before the second cycle of nivolumab. The receptor comes from a human donor with classical Hodgkin lymphoma. The chain uses TRBV4-3 and TRBJ2-2; no firm D call. The CDR3 protein is CASSQDLIANTGELFF. For the CDR3, the DNA is TGCGCCAGCAGCCAAGATTTGATAGCCAACACCGGGGAGCTGTTTTTT.